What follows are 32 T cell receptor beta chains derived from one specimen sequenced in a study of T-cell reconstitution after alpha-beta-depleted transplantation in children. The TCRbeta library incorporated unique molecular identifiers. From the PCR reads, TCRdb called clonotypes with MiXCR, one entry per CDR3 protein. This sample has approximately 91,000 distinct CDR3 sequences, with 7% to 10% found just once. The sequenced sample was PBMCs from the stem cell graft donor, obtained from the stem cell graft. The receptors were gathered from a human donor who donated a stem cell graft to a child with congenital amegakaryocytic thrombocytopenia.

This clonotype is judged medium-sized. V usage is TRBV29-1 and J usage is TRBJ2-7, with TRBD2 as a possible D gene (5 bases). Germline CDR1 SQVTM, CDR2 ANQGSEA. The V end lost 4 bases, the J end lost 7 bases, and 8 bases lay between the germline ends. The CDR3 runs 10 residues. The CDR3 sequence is CSVVTGEQYF. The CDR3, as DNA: TGCAGCGTTGTGACGGGAGAGCAGTACTTC.

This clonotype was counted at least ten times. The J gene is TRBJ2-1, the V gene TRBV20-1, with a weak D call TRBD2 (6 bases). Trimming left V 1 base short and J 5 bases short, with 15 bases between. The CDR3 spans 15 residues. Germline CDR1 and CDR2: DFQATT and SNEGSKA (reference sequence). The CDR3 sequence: CSARALSGGDNEQFF. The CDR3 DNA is TGCAGTGCTAGAGCCCTTAGCGGAGGGGACAATGAGCAGTTCTTC.

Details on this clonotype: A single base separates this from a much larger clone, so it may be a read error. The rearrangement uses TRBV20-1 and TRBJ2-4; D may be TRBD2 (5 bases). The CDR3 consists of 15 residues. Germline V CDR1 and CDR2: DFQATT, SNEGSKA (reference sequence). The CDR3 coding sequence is TGCAGTTCTTCCTTCGCGGAGGTAGCCAAAAACAGTCAGTACTTC. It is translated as CSSSFAEVAKNSQYF.

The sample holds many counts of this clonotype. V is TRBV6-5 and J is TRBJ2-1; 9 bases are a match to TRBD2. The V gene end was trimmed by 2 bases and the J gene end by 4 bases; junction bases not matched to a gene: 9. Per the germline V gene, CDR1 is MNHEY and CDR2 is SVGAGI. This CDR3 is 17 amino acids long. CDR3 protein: CASSYATPSGDYNEQFF. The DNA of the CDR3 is TGTGCCAGCAGTTACGCCACTCCTAGCGGGGATTACAATGAGCAGTTCTTC.

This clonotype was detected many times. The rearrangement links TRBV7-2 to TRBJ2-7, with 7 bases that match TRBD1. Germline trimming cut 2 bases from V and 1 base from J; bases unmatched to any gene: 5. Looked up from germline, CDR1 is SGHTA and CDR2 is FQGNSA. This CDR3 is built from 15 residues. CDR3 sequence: CASSLPPGQSYEQYF. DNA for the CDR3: TGTGCCAGCAGCTTACCCCCGGGACAGTCCTACGAGCAGTACTTC.

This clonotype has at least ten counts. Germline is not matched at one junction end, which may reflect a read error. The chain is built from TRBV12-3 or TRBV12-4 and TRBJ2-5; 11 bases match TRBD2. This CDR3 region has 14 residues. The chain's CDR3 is CASSIAGGLETQYF. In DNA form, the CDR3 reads TGTGCCAGCAGTATAGCGGGAGGGCTAGAGACCCAGTACTTC.

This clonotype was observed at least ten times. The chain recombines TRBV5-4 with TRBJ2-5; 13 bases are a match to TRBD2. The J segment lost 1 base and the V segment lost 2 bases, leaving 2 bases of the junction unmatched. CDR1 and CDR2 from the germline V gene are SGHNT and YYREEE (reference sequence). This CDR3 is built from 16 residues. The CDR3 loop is CASSFGLAGVQETQYF. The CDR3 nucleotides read TGTGCCAGCAGCTTCGGACTAGCGGGGGTCCAAGAGACCCAGTACTTC.

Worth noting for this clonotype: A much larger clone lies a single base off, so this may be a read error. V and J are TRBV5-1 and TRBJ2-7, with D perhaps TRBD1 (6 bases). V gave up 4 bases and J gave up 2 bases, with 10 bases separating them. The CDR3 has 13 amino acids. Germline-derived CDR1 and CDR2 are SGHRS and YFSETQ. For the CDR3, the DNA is TGCGCCAGCAGCCCAGGGGATGCCTACGAGCAGTACTTC. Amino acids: CASSPGDAYEQYF.

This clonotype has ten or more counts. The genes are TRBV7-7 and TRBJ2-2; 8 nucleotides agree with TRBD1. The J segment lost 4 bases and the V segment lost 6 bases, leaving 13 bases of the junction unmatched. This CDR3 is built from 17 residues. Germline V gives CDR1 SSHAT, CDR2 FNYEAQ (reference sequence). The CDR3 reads CASSPLDRGATTGELFF. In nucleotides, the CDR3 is TGTGCCAGCAGTCCGCTCGACAGGGGCGCGACCACCGGGGAGCTGTTTTTT.

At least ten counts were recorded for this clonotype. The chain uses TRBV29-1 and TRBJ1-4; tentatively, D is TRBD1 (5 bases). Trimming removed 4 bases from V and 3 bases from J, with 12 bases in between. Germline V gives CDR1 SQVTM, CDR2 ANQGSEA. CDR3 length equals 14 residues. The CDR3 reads CSVGDSYANEKLFF. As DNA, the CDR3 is TGCAGCGTTGGCGACAGCTACGCTAATGAAAAACTGTTTTTT.

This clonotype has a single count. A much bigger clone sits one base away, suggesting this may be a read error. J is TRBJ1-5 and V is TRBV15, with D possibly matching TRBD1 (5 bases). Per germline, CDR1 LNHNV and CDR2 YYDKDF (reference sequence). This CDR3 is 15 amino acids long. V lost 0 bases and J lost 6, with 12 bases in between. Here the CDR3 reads CATSRDLGGSQPQHF. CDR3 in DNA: TGTGCCACCAGCAGAGATCTCGGGGGGAGTCAGCCCCAGCATTTT.

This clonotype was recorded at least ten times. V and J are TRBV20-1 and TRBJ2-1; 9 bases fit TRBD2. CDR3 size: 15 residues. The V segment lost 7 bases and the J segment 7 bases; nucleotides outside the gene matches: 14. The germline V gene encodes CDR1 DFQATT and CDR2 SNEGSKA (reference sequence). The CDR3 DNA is TGCAGTGTCGAACCCGGGACTAGCTATTGGAATGAGCAGTTCTTC. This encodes CSVEPGTSYWNEQFF.

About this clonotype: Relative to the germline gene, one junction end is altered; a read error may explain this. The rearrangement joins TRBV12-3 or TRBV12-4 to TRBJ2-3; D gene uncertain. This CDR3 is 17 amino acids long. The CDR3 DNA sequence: TGTGCCAGCAGTTTAGTGCTCAGGCATCCACGCACAGATATGCAGTATTTT. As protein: CASSLVLRHPRTDMQYF.

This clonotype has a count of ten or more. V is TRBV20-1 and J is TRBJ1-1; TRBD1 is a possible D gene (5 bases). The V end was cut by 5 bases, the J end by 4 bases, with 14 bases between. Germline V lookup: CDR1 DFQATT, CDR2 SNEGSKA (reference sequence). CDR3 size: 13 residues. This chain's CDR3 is CSAPLGVGTEAFF. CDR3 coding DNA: TGCAGTGCTCCCTTGGGGGTTGGCACTGAAGCTTTCTTT.

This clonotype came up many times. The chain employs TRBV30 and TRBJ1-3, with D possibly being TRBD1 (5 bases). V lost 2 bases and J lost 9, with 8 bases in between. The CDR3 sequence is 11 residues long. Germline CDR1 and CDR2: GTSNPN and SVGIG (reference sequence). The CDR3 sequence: CAWSSGTTIYF. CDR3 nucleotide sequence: TGTGCCTGGAGTTCCGGGACCACCATATATTTT. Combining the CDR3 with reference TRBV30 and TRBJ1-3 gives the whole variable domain SQTIHQWPATLVQPVGSPLSLECTVEGTSNPNLYWYRQAAGRGLQLLFYSVGIGQISSEVPQNLSASRPQDRQFILSSKKLLLSDSGFYLCAWSSGTTIYFGEGSWLTVV.

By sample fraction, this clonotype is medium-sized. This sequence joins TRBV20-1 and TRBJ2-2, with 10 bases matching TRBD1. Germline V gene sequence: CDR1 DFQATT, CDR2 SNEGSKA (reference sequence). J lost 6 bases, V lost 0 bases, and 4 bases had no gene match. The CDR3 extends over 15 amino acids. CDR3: CSARDRDRGSGELFF. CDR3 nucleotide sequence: TGCAGTGCTAGAGACCGGGACAGGGGATCCGGGGAGCTGTTTTTT.

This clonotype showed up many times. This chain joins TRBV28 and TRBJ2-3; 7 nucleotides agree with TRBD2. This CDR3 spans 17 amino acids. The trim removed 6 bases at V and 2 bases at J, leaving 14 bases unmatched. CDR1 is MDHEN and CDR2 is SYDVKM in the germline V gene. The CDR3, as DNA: TGTGCCAGCAGCCCAACGCGGGGGTACTATAACACAGATACGCAGTATTTT. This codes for CASSPTRGYYNTDTQYF.

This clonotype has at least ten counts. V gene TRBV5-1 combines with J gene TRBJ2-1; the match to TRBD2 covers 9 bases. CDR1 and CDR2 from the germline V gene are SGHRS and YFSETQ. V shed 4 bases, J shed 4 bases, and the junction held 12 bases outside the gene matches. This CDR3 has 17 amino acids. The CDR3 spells CASSPQLSGSGYNEQFF. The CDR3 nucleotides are TGCGCCAGCAGCCCCCAACTTAGCGGGAGTGGATACAATGAGCAGTTCTTC.

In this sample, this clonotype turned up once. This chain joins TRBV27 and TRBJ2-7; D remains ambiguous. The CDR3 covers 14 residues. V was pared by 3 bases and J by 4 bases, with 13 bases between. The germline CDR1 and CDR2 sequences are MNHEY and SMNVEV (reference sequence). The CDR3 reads CASSLGRMGYEQYF. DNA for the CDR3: TGTGCCAGCAGTTTGGGCAGGATGGGGTACGAGCAGTACTTC.

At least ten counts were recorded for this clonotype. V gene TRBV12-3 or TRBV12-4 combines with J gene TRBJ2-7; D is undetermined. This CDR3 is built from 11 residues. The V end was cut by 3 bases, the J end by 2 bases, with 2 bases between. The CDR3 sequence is CASSFAYEQYF. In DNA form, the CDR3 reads TGTGCCAGCAGTTTCGCCTACGAGCAGTACTTC.

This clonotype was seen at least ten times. CDR3 in DNA: TGCAGTGCTCCTGTGCTAGGGCAACCATCTTACACTGAAGCTTTCTTT. This sequence encodes CSAPVLGQPSYTEAFF. This chain joins TRBV20-1 and TRBJ1-1; D remains ambiguous. Per germline, CDR1 DFQATT and CDR2 SNEGSKA (reference sequence). This CDR3 has 16 amino acids. V was clipped by 5 bases and J by 3 bases, with 22 bases between them.

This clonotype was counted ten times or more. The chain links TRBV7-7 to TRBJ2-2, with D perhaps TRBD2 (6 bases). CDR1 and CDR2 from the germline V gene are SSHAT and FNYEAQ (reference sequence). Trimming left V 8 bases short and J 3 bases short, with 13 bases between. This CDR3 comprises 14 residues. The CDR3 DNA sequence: TGTGCCAGCGCCGGGACGGGGGACACCGGGGAGCTGTTTTTT. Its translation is CASAGTGDTGELFF.

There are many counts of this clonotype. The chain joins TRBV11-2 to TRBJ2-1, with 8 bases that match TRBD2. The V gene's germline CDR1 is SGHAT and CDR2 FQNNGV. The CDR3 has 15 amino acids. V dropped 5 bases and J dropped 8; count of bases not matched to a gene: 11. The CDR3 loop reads CASSHYGGALDEQFF. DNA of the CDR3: TGTGCCAGCAGCCATTACGGGGGGGCGTTAGATGAGCAGTTCTTC.

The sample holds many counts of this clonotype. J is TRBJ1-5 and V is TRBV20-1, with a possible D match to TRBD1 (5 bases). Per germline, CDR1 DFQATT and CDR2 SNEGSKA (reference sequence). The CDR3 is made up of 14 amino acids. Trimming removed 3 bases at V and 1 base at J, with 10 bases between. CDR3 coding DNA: TGCAGTGCTAGCAAGGGGCAAAGCAATCAGCCCCAGCATTTT. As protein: CSASKGQSNQPQHF.

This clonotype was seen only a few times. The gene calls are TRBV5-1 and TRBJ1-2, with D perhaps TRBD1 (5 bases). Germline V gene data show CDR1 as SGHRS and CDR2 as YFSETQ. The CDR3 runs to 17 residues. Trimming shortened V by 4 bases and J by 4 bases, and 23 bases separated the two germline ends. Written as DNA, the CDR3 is TGCGCCAGCAGCCTGGGATTTTCCAGGGAGTCACCCTATGGCTACACCTTC. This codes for CASSLGFSRESPYGYTF.

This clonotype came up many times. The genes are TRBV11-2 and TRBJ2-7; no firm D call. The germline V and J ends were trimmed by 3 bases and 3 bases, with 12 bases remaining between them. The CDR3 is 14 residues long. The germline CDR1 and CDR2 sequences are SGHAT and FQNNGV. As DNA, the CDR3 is TGTGCCAGCAGCTTTACGTTATCAGGCTACGAGCAGTACTTC. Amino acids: CASSFTLSGYEQYF.

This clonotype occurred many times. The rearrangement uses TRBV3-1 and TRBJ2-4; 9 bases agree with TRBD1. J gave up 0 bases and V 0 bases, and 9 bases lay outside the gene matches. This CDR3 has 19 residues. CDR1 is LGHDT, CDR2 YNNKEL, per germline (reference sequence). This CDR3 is CASSQEPGQGGLAKNIQYF. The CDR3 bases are TGTGCCAGCAGCCAAGAGCCGGGACAGGGAGGGTTAGCCAAAAACATTCAGTACTTC.

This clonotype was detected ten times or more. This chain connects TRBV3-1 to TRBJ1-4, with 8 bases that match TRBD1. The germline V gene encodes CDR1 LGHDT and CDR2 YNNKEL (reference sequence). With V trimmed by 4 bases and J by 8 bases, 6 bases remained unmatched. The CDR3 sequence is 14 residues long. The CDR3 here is CASSPTGAPEKLFF. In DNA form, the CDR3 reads TGTGCCAGCAGCCCGACAGGGGCACCAGAAAAACTGTTTTTT.

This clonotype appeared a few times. Here the CDR3 reads CASSLTSGLSGELFF. CDR3 DNA: TGTGCCAGCAGCTTGACTAGCGGCCTCTCCGGGGAGCTGTTTTTT. The chain carries TRBV5-4 and TRBJ2-2, with 8 bases identical to TRBD2. This CDR3 has 15 residues. Looked up from germline, CDR1 is SGHNT and CDR2 is YYREEE (reference sequence). J was trimmed by 6 bases and V by 1 base; bases with no gene match: 5.

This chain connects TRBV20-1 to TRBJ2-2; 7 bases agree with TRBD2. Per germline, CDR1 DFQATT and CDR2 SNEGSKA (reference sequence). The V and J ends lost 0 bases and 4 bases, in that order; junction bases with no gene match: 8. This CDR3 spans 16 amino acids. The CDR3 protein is CSARDLNGRSTGELFF. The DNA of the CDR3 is TGCAGTGCTAGAGATCTTAACGGGAGGTCCACCGGGGAGCTGTTTTTT.

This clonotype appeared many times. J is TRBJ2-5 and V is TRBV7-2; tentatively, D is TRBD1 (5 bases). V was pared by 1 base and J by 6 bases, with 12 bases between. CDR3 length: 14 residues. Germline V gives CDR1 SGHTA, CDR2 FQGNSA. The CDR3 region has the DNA TGTGCCAGCAGCTTAGGTTTGGGGCCAAAGACCCAGTACTTC. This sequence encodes CASSLGLGPKTQYF.

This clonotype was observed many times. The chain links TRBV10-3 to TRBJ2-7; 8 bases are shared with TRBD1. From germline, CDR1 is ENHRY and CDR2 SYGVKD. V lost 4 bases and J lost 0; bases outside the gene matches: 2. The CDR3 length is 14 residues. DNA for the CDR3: TGTGCCATCAGTGTCGACAGGGGCTCCTACGAGCAGTACTTC. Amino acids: CAISVDRGSYEQYF.